This T cell receptor beta chain was captured by sequencing in a study of cytomegalovirus exposure and HLA in healthy donors. This clone has only one observation. Its antigen remains unknown. This CDR3 spans 16 amino acids. CDR1 SGHAT and CDR2 FQNNGV come from the germline V gene. The V gene lost 0 bases and the J gene lost 2 bases, with 13 bases spanning the gap. Sequenced by immunoSEQ multiplex PCR; TCRdb stores in-frame clones only, minus some. The sample shows 150,000 to 200,000 clones, roughly nine tenths of them seen only once. Findings and limits, study-wide: The study put under 200 TCR beta chains on its list as cytomegalovirus-associated. Diagnosis of cytomegalovirus status made by the classifier reportedly showed high specificity and sensitivity. In vitro, three CMV-associated chains proved specific for CMV antigens.

The chain links TRBV11-2 to TRBJ1-2; D is unclear. Source material: PBMCs. This receptor was obtained from a man younger than 35 in good health and CMV-seropositive. This CDR3 reads CASSLERSILNYGYTF. The CDR3, as DNA: TGTGCCAGCAGCTTAGAGCGGTCGATTCTAAACTATGGCTACACCTTC.